The rows below give T cell receptor beta chains drawn from one sample of a study of human T cells and chemical hapten exposure. TCRdb recomputed calls from the RACE reads with MiXCR, one row per CDR3 protein. The sample lists roughly 50,000 distinct CDR3 sequences; roughly 10% were seen once. Sample: whole blood, taken in connection with sensitization to the hapten diphenylcyclopropenone (DPC). These TCRs come from a woman aged 40 to 50 with alopecia areata. Some clones in this sample may be carry-over from other donors' samples. Both conserved end residues are part of each CDR3. A D gene is named only where the DNA matches it firmly. Size tells how often a clone was seen (once, few, many) or the class of an expanded clone, and some rows leave it out.

d_call: -; clone_size: many; v_call: TRBV20-1; j_call: TRBJ1-6; cdr3_aa: CSARARDYNSPLHF; cdr3_nt: TGCAGTGCTAGGGCCCGGGATTATAATTCACCCCTCCACTTT
d_call: TRBD2; clone_size: -; v_call: TRBV6-1; j_call: TRBJ2-3; cdr3_aa: CASNSGGAFTQYF; cdr3_nt: TGTGCCAGCAACAGCGGGGGGGCCTTTACGCAGTATTTT
d_call: -; clone_size: -; v_call: TRBV6-2/TRBV6-3; j_call: TRBJ2-2; cdr3_aa: CASSYEAEDYPNTGELFF; cdr3_nt: TGTGCCAGCAGTTACGAGGCCGAGGACTACCCGAACACCGGGGAGCTGTTTTTT
d_call: -; clone_size: -; v_call: TRBV20-1; j_call: TRBJ2-1; cdr3_aa: CRLFSGSSYNEQFF; cdr3_nt: TGCAGACTATTCTCGGGGAGCTCCTACAATGAGCAGTTCTTC
d_call: -; clone_size: many; v_call: TRBV4-3; j_call: TRBJ2-5; cdr3_aa: CASSQGTGGGGIQETQYF; cdr3_nt: TGCGCCAGCAGCCAAGGCACAGGGGGCGGGGGGATCCAAGAGACCCAGTACTTC
d_call: -; clone_size: few; v_call: TRBV7-6; j_call: TRBJ2-2; cdr3_aa: CASSAGGELFF; cdr3_nt: TGTGCCAGCAGCGCCGGCGGGGAGCTGTTTTTT
d_call: -; clone_size: -; v_call: TRBV6-1; j_call: TRBJ1-1; cdr3_aa: CASSELLGVMNTEAFF; cdr3_nt: TGTGCCAGCAGTGAACTTTTGGGTGTGATGAACACTGAAGCTTTCTTT
d_call: TRBD2; clone_size: few; v_call: TRBV20-1; j_call: TRBJ2-7; cdr3_aa: CSARPSAGLGGEQYF; cdr3_nt: TGCAGTGCTAGACCTTCGGCTGGACTAGGCGGCGAGCAGTACTTC
d_call: TRBD2; clone_size: -; v_call: TRBV6-6; j_call: TRBJ2-5; cdr3_aa: CASSYPETFSGGAWETQYF; cdr3_nt: TGTGCCAGCAGTTACCCGGAGACCTTTAGCGGGGGGGCCTGGGAGACCCAGTACTTC
d_call: -; clone_size: many; v_call: TRBV18; j_call: TRBJ2-1; cdr3_aa: CASSPSGVRRGDYNEQFF; cdr3_nt: TGTGCCAGCTCACCCAGCGGTGTTCGAAGAGGGGACTACAATGAGCAGTTCTTC
d_call: -; clone_size: few; v_call: TRBV30; j_call: TRBJ1-1; cdr3_aa: CAGVGVVGTEAFF; cdr3_nt: TGTGCCGGAGTGGGGGTGGTAGGAACTGAAGCTTTCTTT
d_call: -; clone_size: -; v_call: TRBV29-1; j_call: TRBJ2-7; cdr3_aa: CSGGDWAEQYF; cdr3_nt: TGCAGCGGAGGGGACTGGGCCGAGCAGTACTTC
d_call: -; clone_size: few; v_call: TRBV6-5; j_call: TRBJ2-1; cdr3_aa: CARLRGREQFF; cdr3_nt: TGTGCCAGGTTGCGGGGGCGTGAGCAGTTCTTC
d_call: -; clone_size: many; v_call: TRBV3-1; j_call: TRBJ2-3; cdr3_aa: CASSQEGDGTDTQYF; cdr3_nt: TGTGCCAGCAGCCAAGAGGGGGATGGCACAGATACGCAGTATTTT
d_call: -; clone_size: -; v_call: TRBV20-1; j_call: TRBJ1-1; cdr3_aa: CSARFRKAFF; cdr3_nt: TGCAGTGCTAGATTCAGAAAGGCTTTCTTT
d_call: TRBD1; clone_size: -; v_call: TRBV14; j_call: TRBJ2-3; cdr3_aa: CASSQPPTGRADTQYF; cdr3_nt: TGTGCCAGCAGCCAACCACCGACAGGGCGCGCAGATACGCAGTATTTT
d_call: -; clone_size: -; v_call: TRBV6-5; j_call: TRBJ2-7; cdr3_aa: CASSYSTGISYEQYF; cdr3_nt: TGTGCCAGCAGCTACTCCACCGGGATCTCCTACGAGCAGTACTTC
d_call: -; clone_size: many; v_call: TRBV4-1; j_call: TRBJ2-1; cdr3_aa: CASSQVGNTRGNNEQFF; cdr3_nt: TGCGCCAGCAGCCAAGTGGGTAATACCAGGGGCAACAATGAGCAGTTCTTC
d_call: -; clone_size: -; v_call: TRBV29-1; j_call: TRBJ1-1; cdr3_aa: CSVAVTMNTEAFF; cdr3_nt: TGCAGCGTAGCAGTAACTATGAACACTGAAGCTTTCTTT
d_call: TRBD1; clone_size: -; v_call: TRBV5-1; j_call: TRBJ2-7; cdr3_aa: CASSLEGQDLYEQYF; cdr3_nt: TGCGCCAGCAGCTTGGAGGGACAGGATTTATACGAGCAGTACTTC
d_call: -; clone_size: -; v_call: TRBV12-3/TRBV12-4; j_call: TRBJ1-2; cdr3_aa: CASSPFTINYGYTF; cdr3_nt: TGTGCCAGCAGTCCGTTCACCATTAACTATGGCTACACCTTC
d_call: -; clone_size: many; v_call: TRBV28; j_call: TRBJ2-7; cdr3_aa: CASQKWDYEQYF; cdr3_nt: TGTGCCAGCCAAAAATGGGATTACGAGCAGTACTTC
d_call: -; clone_size: few; v_call: TRBV19; j_call: TRBJ2-6; cdr3_aa: CASIDRAGANVLTF; cdr3_nt: TGTGCCAGTATTGATCGGGCTGGGGCCAACGTCCTGACTTTC
d_call: TRBD1; clone_size: many; v_call: TRBV14; j_call: TRBJ1-1; cdr3_aa: CASSAGGALNTEAFF; cdr3_nt: TGTGCCAGCAGCGCAGGGGGAGCACTAAACACTGAAGCTTTCTTT
d_call: -; clone_size: few; v_call: TRBV18; j_call: TRBJ1-1; cdr3_aa: CASSTRDTSAEAFF; cdr3_nt: TGTGCCAGCTCAACGAGGGACACCAGCGCTGAAGCTTTCTTT
d_call: -; clone_size: -; v_call: TRBV29-1; j_call: TRBJ2-3; cdr3_aa: CSVDTGDTQYF; cdr3_nt: TGCAGCGTTGATACCGGGGATACGCAGTATTTT
d_call: TRBD2; clone_size: few; v_call: TRBV7-3; j_call: TRBJ2-1; cdr3_aa: CASSLGTSGGNEQFF; cdr3_nt: TGTGCCAGCAGCTTAGGGACTAGCGGGGGAAATGAGCAGTTCTTC
d_call: -; clone_size: -; v_call: TRBV29-1; j_call: TRBJ1-1; cdr3_aa: CSVEMLRGNTQAFF; cdr3_nt: TGCAGCGTTGAAATGTTACGCGGGAACACTCAAGCTTTCTTT
d_call: -; clone_size: -; v_call: TRBV4-1; j_call: TRBJ1-1; cdr3_aa: CASSQGRGIKNTEAFF; cdr3_nt: TGCGCCAGCAGCCAAGGGCGGGGAATCAAGAACACTGAAGCTTTCTTT
d_call: -; clone_size: few; v_call: TRBV5-6; j_call: TRBJ1-5; cdr3_aa: CASSLAGERSNQPQHF; cdr3_nt: TGTGCCAGCAGCTTGGCAGGGGAAAGAAGCAATCAGCCCCAGCATTTT
d_call: -; clone_size: few; v_call: TRBV12-3/TRBV12-4; j_call: TRBJ2-2; cdr3_aa: CASSLTPANTGELFF; cdr3_nt: TGTGCCAGCAGTCTGACTCCAGCGAACACCGGGGAGCTGTTTTTT
d_call: -; clone_size: -; v_call: TRBV5-1; j_call: TRBJ2-7; cdr3_aa: CASSLEGLQNEQYF; cdr3_nt: TGCGCCAGCAGCTTGGAGGGGTTGCAGAACGAGCAGTACTTC
d_call: TRBD1; clone_size: few; v_call: TRBV6-5; j_call: TRBJ2-1; cdr3_aa: CASSGTAGNEQFF; cdr3_nt: TGTGCCAGCTCCGGGACAGCCGGCAATGAGCAGTTCTTC
d_call: TRBD1; clone_size: many; v_call: TRBV7-9; j_call: TRBJ2-2; cdr3_aa: CASRLQGVDGELFF; cdr3_nt: TGTGCCAGCAGGCTGCAGGGGGTCGATGGGGAGCTGTTTTTT
d_call: -; clone_size: -; v_call: TRBV6-5; j_call: TRBJ2-3; cdr3_aa: CASRRDPTDTQYF; cdr3_nt: TGTGCCAGCAGGCGGGACCCCACAGATACGCAGTATTTT
d_call: -; clone_size: many; v_call: TRBV29-1; j_call: TRBJ1-1; cdr3_aa: CSVTVRTREPEAFF; cdr3_nt: TGCAGCGTGACCGTGAGGACCCGAGAACCTGAAGCTTTCTTT
d_call: TRBD1; clone_size: few; v_call: TRBV7-2; j_call: TRBJ2-7; cdr3_aa: CASSSPGQGTDEQYF; cdr3_nt: TGTGCCAGCAGCTCCCCGGGACAGGGGACCGACGAGCAGTACTTC
d_call: -; clone_size: -; v_call: TRBV5-5; j_call: TRBJ2-5; cdr3_aa: CASGRTGETQYF; cdr3_nt: TGTGCCAGCGGGCGGACTGGAGAGACCCAGTACTTC
d_call: -; clone_size: many; v_call: TRBV28; j_call: TRBJ1-5; cdr3_aa: CASRLIRGYSNQPQHF; cdr3_nt: TGTGCCAGCAGGCTAATCAGGGGTTATAGCAATCAGCCCCAGCATTTT
d_call: -; clone_size: few; v_call: TRBV11-1; j_call: TRBJ2-2; cdr3_aa: CASTLTETGELFF; cdr3_nt: TGTGCCAGCACCTTGACAGAGACCGGGGAGCTGTTTTTT
d_call: -; clone_size: few; v_call: TRBV2; j_call: TRBJ1-1; cdr3_aa: CAVRKARGEENTEAFF; cdr3_nt: TGTGCCGTGAGGAAGGCAAGGGGCGAGGAGAACACTGAAGCTTTCTTT
d_call: -; clone_size: -; v_call: TRBV19; j_call: TRBJ1-6; cdr3_aa: CASSPGQRMSPLHF; cdr3_nt: TGTGCCAGCTCACCCGGACAGCGGATGTCACCCCTCCACTTT
d_call: TRBD1; clone_size: -; v_call: TRBV6-2/TRBV6-3; j_call: TRBJ2-6; cdr3_aa: CASKGQGLSGANVLTF; cdr3_nt: TGTGCCAGCAAAGGACAGGGTCTCTCTGGGGCCAACGTCCTGACTTTC
d_call: -; clone_size: few; v_call: TRBV6-5; j_call: TRBJ1-2; cdr3_aa: CASTHFGRNYTF; cdr3_nt: TGTGCCAGCACCCACTTCGGGCGCAACTACACCTTC
d_call: -; clone_size: -; v_call: TRBV3-1; j_call: TRBJ1-1; cdr3_aa: CASSQLRGGEAFF; cdr3_nt: TGTGCCAGCAGCCAGTTGCGGGGAGGTGAAGCTTTCTTT
d_call: -; clone_size: many; v_call: TRBV12-3/TRBV12-4; j_call: TRBJ2-7; cdr3_aa: CASSGVSYEQYF; cdr3_nt: TGTGCCAGCAGCGGTGTCTCCTACGAGCAGTACTTC
d_call: TRBD1; clone_size: many; v_call: TRBV6-2/TRBV6-3; j_call: TRBJ2-3; cdr3_aa: CASGSGQESDTQYF; cdr3_nt: TGTGCCAGTGGCTCGGGACAGGAATCAGATACGCAGTATTTT